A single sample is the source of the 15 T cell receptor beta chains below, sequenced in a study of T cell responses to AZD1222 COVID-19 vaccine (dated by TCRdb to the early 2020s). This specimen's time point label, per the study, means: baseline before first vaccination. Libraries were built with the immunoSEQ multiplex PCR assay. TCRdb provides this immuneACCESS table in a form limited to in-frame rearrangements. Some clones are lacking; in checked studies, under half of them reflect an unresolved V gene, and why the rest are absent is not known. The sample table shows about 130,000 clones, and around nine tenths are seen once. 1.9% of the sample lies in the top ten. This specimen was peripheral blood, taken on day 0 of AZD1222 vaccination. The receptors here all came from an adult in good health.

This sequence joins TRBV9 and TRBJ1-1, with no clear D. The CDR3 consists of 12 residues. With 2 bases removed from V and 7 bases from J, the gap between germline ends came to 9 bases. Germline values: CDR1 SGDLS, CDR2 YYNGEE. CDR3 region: CASSVMGGEAFF. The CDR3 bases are TGTGCCAGCAGCGTCATGGGCGGTGAAGCTTTCTTT.

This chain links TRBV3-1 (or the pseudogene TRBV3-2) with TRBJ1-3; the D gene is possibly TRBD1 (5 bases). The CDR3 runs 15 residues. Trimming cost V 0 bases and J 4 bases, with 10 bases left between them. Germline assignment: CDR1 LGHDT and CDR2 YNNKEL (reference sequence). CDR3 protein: CASSQDLGEGNTIYF. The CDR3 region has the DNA TGTGCCAGCAGCCAAGATTTGGGGGAGGGAAACACCATATATTTT.

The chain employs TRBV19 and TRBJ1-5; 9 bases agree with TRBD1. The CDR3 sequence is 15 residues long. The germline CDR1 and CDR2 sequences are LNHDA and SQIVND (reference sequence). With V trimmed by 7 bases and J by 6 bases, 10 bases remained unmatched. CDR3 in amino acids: CASNKDRGVFQPQHF. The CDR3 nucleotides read TGTGCCAGTAACAAGGACAGGGGAGTTTTTCAGCCCCAGCATTTT. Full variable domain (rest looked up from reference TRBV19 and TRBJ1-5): DGGITQSPKYLFRKEGQNVTLSCEQNLNHDAMYWYRQDPGQGLRLIYYSQIVNDFQKGDIAEGYSVSREKKESFPLTVTSAQKNPTAFYLCASNKDRGVFQPQHFGDGTRLSIL.

Here the CDR3 reads CASSPLGGNSYNEQFF. For the CDR3, the DNA is TGTGCCAGCAGTCCCTTGGGCGGGAACTCCTACAATGAGCAGTTCTTC. The chain joins TRBV28 to TRBJ2-1; tentatively, D is TRBD2 (6 bases). Germline values: CDR1 MDHEN, CDR2 SYDVKM. The V end lost 5 bases, the J end lost 0 bases, and 14 bases lay between the germline ends. The CDR3 has 16 residues.

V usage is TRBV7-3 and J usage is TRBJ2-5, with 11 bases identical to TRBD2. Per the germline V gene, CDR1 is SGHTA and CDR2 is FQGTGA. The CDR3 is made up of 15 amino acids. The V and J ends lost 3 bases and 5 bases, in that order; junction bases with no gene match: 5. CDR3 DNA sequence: TGTGCCAGCAGCTTCACTAGCGGGGGTGTGGAGACCCAGTACTTC. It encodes CASSFTSGGVETQYF.

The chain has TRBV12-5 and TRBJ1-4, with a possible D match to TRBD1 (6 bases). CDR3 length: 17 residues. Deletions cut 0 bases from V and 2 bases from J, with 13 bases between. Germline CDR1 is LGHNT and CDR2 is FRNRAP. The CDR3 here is CASGLVATGGTNEKLFF. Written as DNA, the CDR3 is TGTGCTAGTGGTTTGGTCGCGACAGGAGGCACTAATGAAAAACTGTTTTTT.

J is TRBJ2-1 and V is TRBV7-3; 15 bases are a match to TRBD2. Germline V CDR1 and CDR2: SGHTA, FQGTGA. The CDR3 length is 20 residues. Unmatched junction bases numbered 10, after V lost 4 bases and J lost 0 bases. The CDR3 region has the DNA TGTGCCAGCAGCTCCCCGGGACTAGCGGGGGGCGACAGCTCCTACAATGAGCAGTTCTTC. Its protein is CASSSPGLAGGDSSYNEQFF. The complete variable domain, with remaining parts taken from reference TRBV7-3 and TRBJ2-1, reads GAGVSQTPSNKVTEKGKYVELRCDPISGHTALYWYRQSLGQGPEFLIYFQGTGAADDSGLPNDRFFAVRPEGSVSTLKIQRTERGDSAVYLCASSSPGLAGGDSSYNEQFFGPGTRLTVL.

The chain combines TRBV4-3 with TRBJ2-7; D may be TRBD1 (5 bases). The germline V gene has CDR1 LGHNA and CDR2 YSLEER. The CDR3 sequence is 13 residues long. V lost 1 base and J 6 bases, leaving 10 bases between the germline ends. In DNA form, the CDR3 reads TGCGCCAGCAGCCAAGGGCTAGGGGTCGAGCAGTACTTC. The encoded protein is CASSQGLGVEQYF.

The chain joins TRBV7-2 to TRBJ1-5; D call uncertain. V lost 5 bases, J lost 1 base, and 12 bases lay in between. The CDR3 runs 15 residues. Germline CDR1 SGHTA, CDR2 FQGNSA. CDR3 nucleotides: TGTGCCAGCAGCCTAACAAGTACGAGCAATCAGCCCCAGCATTTT. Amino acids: CASSLTSTSNQPQHF.

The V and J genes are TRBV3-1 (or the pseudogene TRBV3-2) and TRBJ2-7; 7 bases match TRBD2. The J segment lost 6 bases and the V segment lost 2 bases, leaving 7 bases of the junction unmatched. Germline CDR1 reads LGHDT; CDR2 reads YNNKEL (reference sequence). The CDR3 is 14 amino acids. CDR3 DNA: TGTGCCAGCAGCCAATTTAGGACTAGGGCCGAGCAGTACTTC. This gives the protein CASSQFRTRAEQYF.

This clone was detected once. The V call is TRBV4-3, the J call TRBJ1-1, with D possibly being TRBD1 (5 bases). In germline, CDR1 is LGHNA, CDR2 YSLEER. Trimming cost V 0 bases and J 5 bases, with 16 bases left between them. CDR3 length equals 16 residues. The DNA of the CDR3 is TGCGCCAGCAGCCAAGAAGACGGGTCGGGGGGGACTGAAGCTTTCTTT. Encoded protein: CASSQEDGSGGTEAFF.

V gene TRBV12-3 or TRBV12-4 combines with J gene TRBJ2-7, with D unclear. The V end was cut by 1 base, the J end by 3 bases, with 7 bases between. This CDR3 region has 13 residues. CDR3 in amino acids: CASSLGILYEQYF. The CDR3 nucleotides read TGTGCCAGCAGTTTAGGGATTCTCTACGAGCAGTACTTC.

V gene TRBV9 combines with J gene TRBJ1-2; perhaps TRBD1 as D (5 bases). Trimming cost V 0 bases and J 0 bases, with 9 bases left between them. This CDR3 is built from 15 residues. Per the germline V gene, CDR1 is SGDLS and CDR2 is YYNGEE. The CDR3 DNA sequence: TGTGCCAGCAGCGTAGGGGGGGAGGCTAACTATGGCTACACCTTC. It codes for CASSVGGEANYGYTF. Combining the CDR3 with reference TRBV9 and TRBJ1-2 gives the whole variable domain DSGVTQTPKHLITATGQRVTLRCSPRSGDLSVYWYQQSLDQGLQFLIQYYNGEERAKGNILERFSAQQFPDLHSELNLSSLELGDSALYFCASSVGGEANYGYTFGSGTRLTVV.

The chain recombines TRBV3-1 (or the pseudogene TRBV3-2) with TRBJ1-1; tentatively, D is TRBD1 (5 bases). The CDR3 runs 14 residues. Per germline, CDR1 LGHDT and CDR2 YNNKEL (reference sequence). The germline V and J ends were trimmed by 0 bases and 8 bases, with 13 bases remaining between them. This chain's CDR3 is CASSQEKGPGEAFF. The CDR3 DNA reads TGTGCCAGCAGCCAAGAAAAGGGGCCGGGGGAAGCTTTCTTT.

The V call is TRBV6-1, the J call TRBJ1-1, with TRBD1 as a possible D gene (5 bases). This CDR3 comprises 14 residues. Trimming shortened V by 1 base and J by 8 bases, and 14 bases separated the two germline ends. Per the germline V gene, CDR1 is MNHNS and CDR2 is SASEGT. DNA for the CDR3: TGTGCCAGCAGTGAAGGCAACTTGGGGGGAGAAGCTTTCTTT. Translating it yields CASSEGNLGGEAFF.